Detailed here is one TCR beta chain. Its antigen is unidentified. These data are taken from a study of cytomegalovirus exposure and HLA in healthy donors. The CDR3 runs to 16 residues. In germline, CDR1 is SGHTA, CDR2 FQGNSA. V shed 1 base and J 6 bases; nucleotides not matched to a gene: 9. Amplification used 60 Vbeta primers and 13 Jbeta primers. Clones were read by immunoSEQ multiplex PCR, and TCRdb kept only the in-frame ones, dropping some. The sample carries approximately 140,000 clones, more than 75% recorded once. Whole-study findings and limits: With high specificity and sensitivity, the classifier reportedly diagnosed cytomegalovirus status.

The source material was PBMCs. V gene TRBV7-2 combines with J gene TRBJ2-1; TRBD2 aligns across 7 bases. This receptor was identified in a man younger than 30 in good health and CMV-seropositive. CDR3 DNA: TGTGCCAGCAGCTTAGGAAGAGGACTAGAAGCCAATGAGCAGTTCTTC. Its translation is CASSLGRGLEANEQFF.